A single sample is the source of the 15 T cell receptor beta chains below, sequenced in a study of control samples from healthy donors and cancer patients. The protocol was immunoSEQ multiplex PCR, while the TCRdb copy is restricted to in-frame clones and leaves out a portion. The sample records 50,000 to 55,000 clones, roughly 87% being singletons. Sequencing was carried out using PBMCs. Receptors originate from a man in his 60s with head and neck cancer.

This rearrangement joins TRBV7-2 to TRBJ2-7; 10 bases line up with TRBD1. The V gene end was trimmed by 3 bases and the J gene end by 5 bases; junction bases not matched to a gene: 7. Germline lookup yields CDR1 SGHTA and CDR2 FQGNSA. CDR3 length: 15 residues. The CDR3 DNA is TGTGCCAGCAGCTTCTCCGGGACAGGGGATCACGAGCAGTACTTC. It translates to CASSFSGTGDHEQYF.

CDR3 DNA: TGTGCCAGCAGCTTAGGGGCTAGCGTTAGCACAGATACGCAGTATTTT. The encoded protein is CASSLGASVSTDTQYF. V gene TRBV11-2 combines with J gene TRBJ2-3; TRBD2 might be the D (6 bases). The germline CDR1 and CDR2 sequences are SGHAT and FQNNGV. CDR3 length: 16 amino acids. Trimming took 1 base from V and 0 from J, leaving 11 bases between them. The full variable domain, completed using reference TRBV11-2 and TRBJ2-3, is EAGVAQSPRYKIIEKRQSVAFWCNPISGHATLYWYQQILGQGPKLLIQFQNNGVVDDSQLPKDRFSAERLKGVDSTLKIQPAKLEDSAVYLCASSLGASVSTDTQYFGPGTRLTVL.

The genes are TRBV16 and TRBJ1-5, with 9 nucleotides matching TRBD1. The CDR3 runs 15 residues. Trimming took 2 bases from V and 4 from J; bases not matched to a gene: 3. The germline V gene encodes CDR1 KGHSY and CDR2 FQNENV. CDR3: CASSQETGGNQPQHF. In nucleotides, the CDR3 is TGTGCCAGCAGCCAAGAGACAGGGGGGAATCAGCCCCAGCATTTT.

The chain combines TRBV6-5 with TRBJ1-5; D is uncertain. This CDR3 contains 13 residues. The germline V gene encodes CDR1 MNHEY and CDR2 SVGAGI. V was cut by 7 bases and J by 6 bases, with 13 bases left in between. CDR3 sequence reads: CASMVLGGQPQHF. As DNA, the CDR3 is TGTGCCAGCATGGTACTGGGCGGTCAGCCCCAGCATTTT.

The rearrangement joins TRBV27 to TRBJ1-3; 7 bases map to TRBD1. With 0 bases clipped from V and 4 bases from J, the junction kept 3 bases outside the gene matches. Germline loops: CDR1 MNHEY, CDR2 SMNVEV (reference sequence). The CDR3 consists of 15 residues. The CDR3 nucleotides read TGTGCCAGCAGTTTATCACAGGGGTACGGAAACACCATATATTTT. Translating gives CASSLSQGYGNTIYF.

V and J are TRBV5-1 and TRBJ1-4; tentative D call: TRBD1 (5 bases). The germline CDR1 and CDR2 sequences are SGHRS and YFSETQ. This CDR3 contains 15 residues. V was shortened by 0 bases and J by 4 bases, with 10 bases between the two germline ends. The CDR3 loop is CASSLARQNNEKLFF. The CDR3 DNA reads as TGCGCCAGCAGCTTGGCGCGACAGAATAATGAAAAACTGTTTTTT.

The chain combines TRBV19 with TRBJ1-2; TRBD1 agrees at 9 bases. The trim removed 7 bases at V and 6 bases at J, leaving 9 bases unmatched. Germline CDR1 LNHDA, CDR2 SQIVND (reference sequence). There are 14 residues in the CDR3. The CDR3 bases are TGTGCCAGTACCCCTTGGGACAGGGAGAATGGCTACACCTTC. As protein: CASTPWDRENGYTF.

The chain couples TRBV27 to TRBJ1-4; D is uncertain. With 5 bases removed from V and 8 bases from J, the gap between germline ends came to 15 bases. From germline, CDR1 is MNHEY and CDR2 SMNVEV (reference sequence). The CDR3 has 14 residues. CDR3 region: CASSPHGRREKLFF. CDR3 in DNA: TGTGCCAGCAGTCCCCATGGGCGTCGGGAAAAACTGTTTTTT.

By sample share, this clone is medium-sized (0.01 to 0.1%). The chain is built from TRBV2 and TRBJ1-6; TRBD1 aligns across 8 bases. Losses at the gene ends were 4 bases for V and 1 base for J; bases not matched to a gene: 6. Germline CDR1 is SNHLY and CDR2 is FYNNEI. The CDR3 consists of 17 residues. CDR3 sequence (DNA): TGTGCCAGCAGTGTCAACAGGGGGTATTCCTATAATTCACCCCTCCACTTT. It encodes CASSVNRGYSYNSPLHF. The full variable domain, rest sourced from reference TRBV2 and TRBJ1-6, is EPEVTQTPSHQVTQMGQEVILRCVPISNHLYFYWYRQILGQKVEFLVSFYNNEISEKSEIFDDQFSVERPDGSNFTLKIRSTKLEDSAMYFCASSVNRGYSYNSPLHFGNGTRLTVT.

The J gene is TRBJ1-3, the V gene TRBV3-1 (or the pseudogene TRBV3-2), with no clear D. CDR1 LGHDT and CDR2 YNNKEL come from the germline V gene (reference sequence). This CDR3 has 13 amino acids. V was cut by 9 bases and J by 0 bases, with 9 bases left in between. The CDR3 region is CASLQSSGNTIYF. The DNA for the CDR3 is TGTGCCAGTTTACAGAGCTCTGGAAACACCATATATTTT.

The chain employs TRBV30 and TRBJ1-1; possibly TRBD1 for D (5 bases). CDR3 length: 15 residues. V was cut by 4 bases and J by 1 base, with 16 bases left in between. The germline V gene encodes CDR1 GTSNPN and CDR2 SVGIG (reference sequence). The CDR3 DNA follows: TGTGCCTGGAAAAAGCTCAGGGCTCGGAACACTGAAGCTTTCTTT. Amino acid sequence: CAWKKLRARNTEAFF.

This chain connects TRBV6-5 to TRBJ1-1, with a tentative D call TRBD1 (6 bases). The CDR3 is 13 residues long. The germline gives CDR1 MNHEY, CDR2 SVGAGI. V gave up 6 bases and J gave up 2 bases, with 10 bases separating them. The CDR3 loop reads CASSEDSNTEAFF. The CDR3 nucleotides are TGTGCCAGCAGCGAGGACAGCAACACTGAAGCTTTCTTT.

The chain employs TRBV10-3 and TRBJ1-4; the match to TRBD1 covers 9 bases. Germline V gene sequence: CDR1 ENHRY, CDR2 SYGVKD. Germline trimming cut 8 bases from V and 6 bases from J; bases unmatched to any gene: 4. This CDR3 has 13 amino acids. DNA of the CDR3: TGTGCCATCCGGGACAGGGAGTATGAAAAACTGTTTTTT. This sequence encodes CAIRDREYEKLFF.

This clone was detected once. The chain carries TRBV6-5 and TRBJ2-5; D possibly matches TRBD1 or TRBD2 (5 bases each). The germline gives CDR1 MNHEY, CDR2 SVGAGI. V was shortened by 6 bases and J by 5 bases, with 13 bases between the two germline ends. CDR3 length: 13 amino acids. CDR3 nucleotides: TGTGCCAGCAGGGGGCAGGCGGGCGAGACCCAGTACTTC. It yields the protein CASRGQAGETQYF.

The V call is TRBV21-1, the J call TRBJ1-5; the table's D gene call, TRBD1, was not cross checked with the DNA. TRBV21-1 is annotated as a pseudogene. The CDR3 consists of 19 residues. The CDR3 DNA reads TGTGCCAGCAGCGCGTCGTCCGGGACAGGTCCCCGGGGGAATCAGCCCCAGCATTTT. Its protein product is CASSASSGTGPRGNQPQHF.